This T cell receptor (beta chain) came from a study of T-cell memory formation after mild COVID-19. On the study more broadly: Clusters of TCRs were largely donor specific.

General observations from the study: Contracting clones from day 15 to 85 showed balanced CD4/CD8; later expanders favored CD4+. Clones that contracted clustered mainly in CM and EM if CD4+ and in EMRA if CD8+.

Concerning this clonotype: Antigen: not known.

Germline V CDR1 and CDR2: SGHVS, FNYEAQ. V lost 2 bases to trimming and J lost 6 bases, with 10 bases between them. The CDR3 sequence is 13 residues long. A 5'RACE reaction primed in the constant segment made cDNA libraries of TCR alpha and TCR beta, and these carried sample barcodes and UMIs. Using its own MiXCR run on the 5' RACE reads, TCRdb lists one record per CDR3 protein. The sample carries 450,000 to 650,000 distinct CDR3 sequences, roughly a fifth recorded once. The sample was PBMCs or a T cell subset sorted from them (not recorded which). The chain has TRBV7-6 and TRBJ1-1; unclear D gene. The receptor comes from an adult woman who had mild COVID-19 (a few samples of this study predate the infection). Cell type and time point are not known. In DNA form, the CDR3 reads TGTGCCAGCAGCTTATCATGGCCTGCTGAAGCTTTCTTT. Translating gives CASSLSWPAEAFF.